These T cell receptor beta chains were read from a single sample in a study of cytomegalovirus exposure and HLA in healthy donors. Libraries were prepared by immunoSEQ multiplex PCR; TCRdb keeps only in-frame clonotypes and omits some of them. The repertoire holds about 230,000 clones, approximately 84% seen once, with around 0.57% in the top ten. The specimen was PBMCs. These receptors were obtained from a middle-aged woman in good health and CMV-seronegative. Both conserved end residues are trimmed from each CDR3. The order of the fields is D gene, clone size, V gene, CDR3 protein. A D gene is named only where the DNA matches it firmly. Part of the rows lack a size; the others show once, few, many or a class for expanded clones.

d_call: TRBD1
clone_size: NA
v_call: TRBV10-3
cdr3_aa: AIRTGGGGNEQF

d_call: NA
clone_size: NA
v_call: TRBV6-1
cdr3_aa: ASSALPVSSTDEQY

d_call: TRBD1
clone_size: NA
v_call: TRBV6-1
cdr3_aa: ASRDRAMNTEAF

d_call: NA
clone_size: NA
v_call: TRBV6-5
cdr3_aa: ASSYGGSTDTQY

d_call: TRBD2
clone_size: NA
v_call: TRBV30
cdr3_aa: AWSRERGPSYEQY

d_call: NA
clone_size: NA
v_call: TRBV7-9
cdr3_aa: ASSLVQMNTEAF

d_call: TRBD1
clone_size: NA
v_call: TRBV7-9
cdr3_aa: ASSRGTEIPYGYT

d_call: NA
clone_size: NA
v_call: TRBV4-1
cdr3_aa: ASSQDPVGGETQY

d_call: TRBD1
clone_size: few
v_call: TRBV6-5
cdr3_aa: AVRDRERAF

d_call: NA
clone_size: NA
v_call: TRBV11-3
cdr3_aa: ASSVATEAF

d_call: NA
clone_size: NA
v_call: TRBV11-2
cdr3_aa: ASSSLLSGANVLT

d_call: NA
clone_size: NA
v_call: TRBV4-3
cdr3_aa: ASSQAGVVGTDTQY

d_call: NA
clone_size: NA
v_call: TRBV7-2
cdr3_aa: ASSLERNNEKLF

d_call: NA
clone_size: NA
v_call: TRBV16
cdr3_aa: ASSQSREVTYGYT

d_call: TRBD1
clone_size: once
v_call: TRBV10-3
cdr3_aa: AINSGQGTYEQY

d_call: NA
clone_size: few
v_call: TRBV5-1
cdr3_aa: ASSLVAGVETQY

d_call: NA
clone_size: NA
v_call: TRBV12-5
cdr3_aa: ASGFQGHGEQF

d_call: TRBD1
clone_size: NA
v_call: TRBV11-2
cdr3_aa: ASSLADRVYTEAF

d_call: TRBD1
clone_size: NA
v_call: TRBV2
cdr3_aa: ASSDPGTGYSGNTIY

d_call: NA
clone_size: NA
v_call: TRBV2
cdr3_aa: ASRPFGQVGGYT

d_call: NA
clone_size: few
v_call: TRBV4-3
cdr3_aa: ASSSTSSSYNEQF

d_call: NA
clone_size: NA
v_call: TRBV6-6
cdr3_aa: ASTIQGQETQY

d_call: TRBD1
clone_size: once
v_call: TRBV7-2
cdr3_aa: ASSLGAGQGGYEQY

d_call: TRBD1
clone_size: few
v_call: TRBV19
cdr3_aa: ASSTIPDRSSF

d_call: NA
clone_size: once
v_call: TRBV5-4
cdr3_aa: ASRPTGIGTEAF

d_call: NA
clone_size: NA
v_call: TRBV4-2
cdr3_aa: ASSQGLRLSSYNEQF

d_call: NA
clone_size: once
v_call: TRBV30
cdr3_aa: AWKRNEQF

d_call: NA
clone_size: NA
v_call: TRBV19
cdr3_aa: ASSGTVPYEQY

d_call: NA
clone_size: NA
v_call: TRBV30
cdr3_aa: AWRETRGYGYT

d_call: TRBD1
clone_size: NA
v_call: TRBV9
cdr3_aa: ASSTRQGRDEAF

d_call: NA
clone_size: NA
v_call: TRBV19
cdr3_aa: ASSKQGTEAF

d_call: NA
clone_size: NA
v_call: TRBV28
cdr3_aa: ASSPTDHSNYGYT

d_call: NA
clone_size: NA
v_call: TRBV6-5
cdr3_aa: ASSPKGWSSYEQY

d_call: TRBD2
clone_size: once
v_call: TRBV5-1
cdr3_aa: ASRERTSGYNEQF

d_call: TRBD1
clone_size: NA
v_call: TRBV5-4
cdr3_aa: ASSYGQDYEQY

d_call: TRBD1
clone_size: NA
v_call: TRBV18
cdr3_aa: ASSPLGQGGQPQH

d_call: TRBD1
clone_size: NA
v_call: TRBV6-5
cdr3_aa: ASSTWTGPNEKLF

d_call: TRBD1
clone_size: NA
v_call: TRBV25-1
cdr3_aa: ASSGTGGGEKLF

d_call: TRBD2
clone_size: NA
v_call: TRBV5-6
cdr3_aa: ASRRRGGYNEQF

d_call: TRBD2
clone_size: once
v_call: TRBV18
cdr3_aa: ASGLAGAPTGELF

d_call: NA
clone_size: NA
v_call: TRBV6-6
cdr3_aa: ASCQRPDSQNQPQH

d_call: NA
clone_size: NA
v_call: TRBV10-1
cdr3_aa: ASSESWGGNVGTGELF

d_call: NA
clone_size: once
v_call: TRBV7-9
cdr3_aa: ASTLDTAAEQY

d_call: NA
clone_size: once
v_call: TRBV2
cdr3_aa: ASSDRIGSPLH

d_call: TRBD2
clone_size: NA
v_call: TRBV6-5
cdr3_aa: ASSYSGGGTDTQY

d_call: TRBD1
clone_size: few
v_call: TRBV6-1
cdr3_aa: ASSEAGIYRGTADEQF

d_call: TRBD1
clone_size: once
v_call: TRBV2
cdr3_aa: ASSFQGDTGELF

d_call: NA
clone_size: NA
v_call: TRBV10-3
cdr3_aa: AISAGLGQPQH

d_call: TRBD1
clone_size: NA
v_call: TRBV19
cdr3_aa: ASRGQKFANTGELF

d_call: NA
clone_size: NA
v_call: TRBV7-7
cdr3_aa: ASSLGSSYNEQF

d_call: TRBD1
clone_size: NA
v_call: TRBV5-1
cdr3_aa: ASSLRGQGWDEQF

d_call: NA
clone_size: once
v_call: TRBV30
cdr3_aa: AWSPTGGPQH

d_call: NA
clone_size: NA
v_call: TRBV21-1
cdr3_aa: ASISNRATTEAF